The following is a T cell receptor beta chain sequence with its context. What this receptor recognizes is not known. Per-nucleotide qualities are absent, and no much larger clonotype sits a single base away. The data were taken from a study of blood T cell repertoires in COVID-19 (TCRdb year 2020). In the study overall: Collaborator samples came from the United States, Italy and Spain and covered acute and convalescent phases of COVID-19. The material from the prospective study consisted of cDNA or gDNA derived from T cells, B-cell-depleted T cells, or PBMCs. Deeply sampled blood TCRbeta repertoires from subjects exposed to, actively infected with, or recovered from COVID-19 were included in the dataset. The repertoires were released in a freely available public database meant as a resource for research on the immune response to SARS-CoV-2. Where available, HLA class I and class II types were obtained from metadata supplied by the sample provider rather than from assay-based typing. The samples were drawn from two sources: the first 160 participants of the ongoing ImmuneRACE study, and some 1,300 subjects contributed by 6 global collaborators. Sample metadata almost always included a de-identified subject ID, COVID-19 status, age in years and sex.

The collaborating institutions used their own protocols to collect whole blood in K2EDTA tubes. For TCRbeta analysis, collaborators shipped samples in one of three forms: frozen whole blood, isolated PBMCs, or DNA extracted from either of those sample types. TCRbeta CDR3 regions were amplified from genomic DNA using the immunoSEQ Assay, a bias-controlled multiplex PCR. The study's processing was this. The number of nucleated cells in each sample was estimated by amplification of reference gene primers within the assay. To quantify the absolute abundance of each unique TCRbeta CDR3 rearrangement, sequence reads were collapsed and filtered. For each sample, productive Simpson clonality was calculated by taking the square root of Simpson's diversity index across productive rearrangements. TCRdb took over this immuneACCESS table, retaining in-frame rearrangements with V and J assigned. Such tables are incomplete; in checked studies, under half of the missing clones stem from an unresolved V gene, and the remainder is unexplained. V and J calls and clone size are given by that table; D and trimming were obtained from the DNA. The sample table shows under 200,000 clones, and roughly 91% are seen once. The ten largest account for approximately 6% of the sample.

Looking up the germline V gene yields CDR1 SGHDT and CDR2 YYEEEE. Measured from the cysteine to the phenylalanine, the CDR3 is 14 residues long. The entry retains the CDR3 DNA only, 42 bases that are in frame from base 1. The V end loses 5 bases and the J end loses 5 bases, and a stretch of 16 bases separates them. Results and caveats for the whole study, not just this receptor: The quantity of clinical and demographic metadata differed by source and by participant and was supplied without curation.

The specimen sequenced was peripheral blood. This clonotype was obtained from a man aged 35 to 55 with active or convalescent COVID-19. The chain couples TRBV5-6 to TRBJ1-2; the D gene cannot be resolved reliably. The DNA reads as follows: TGTGCCAGCAGGCTTGGAACAGTCGATTATGGCTACACCTTC. Its translation reads: CASRLGTVDYGYTF.